These T cell receptor beta chains were read from a single sample in a study of early T cells in non-severe SARS-CoV-2 infection. Each CDR3 protein is one row after TCRdb ran MiXCR on the 5' RACE reads. This sample yields approximately 70,000 distinct CDR3 sequences, of which 10% are seen a single time; under 10% belongs to the top ten. The material was whole blood, obtained at baseline. These receptor sequences come from an adult who was a healthcare worker with PCR-confirmed SARS-CoV-2 infection or an uninfected control (not recorded which). Each CDR3 is given with its conserved first and last residue. The D gene is left open where the match is weak. Expanded clones are given a class, and other clones once, few, many or no size at all.

len	abundance	d_gene	v_gene	j_gene	CDR3aa	CDR3nt
14	many	NA	TRBV20-1	TRBJ2-1	CSAPQAPLRDEQFF	TGCAGTGCTCCGCAGGCTCCCCTTCGTGATGAGCAGTTCTTC
13	many	NA	TRBV30	TRBJ2-3	CAVARSGTDTQYF	TGTGCCGTGGCCAGGAGTGGGACAGATACGCAGTATTTT
13	few	NA	TRBV24-1	TRBJ2-2	CATSPPGYGELFF	TGTGCCACCTCGCCTCCAGGGTACGGGGAGCTGTTTTTT
16	NA	NA	TRBV6-5	TRBJ2-5	CASSYSFLAGQETQYF	TGTGCCAGCAGTTACTCATTCTTGGCTGGCCAAGAGACCCAGTACTTC
14	few	TRBD2	TRBV11-2	TRBJ2-3	CASRRGDSTDTQYF	TGTGCCAGCAGGCGGGGGGACAGCACAGATACGCAGTATTTT
13	few	TRBD2	TRBV5-4	TRBJ2-1	CASRSGGGNEQFF	TGTGCCAGCAGAAGCGGGGGGGGAAATGAGCAGTTCTTC
13	few	NA	TRBV29-1	TRBJ1-3	CSVRTGTGNTIYF	TGCAGCGTTAGAACCGGGACTGGAAACACCATATATTTT
14	NA	NA	TRBV20-1	TRBJ2-3	CSARSGVGADTQYF	TGCAGTGCTAGAAGTGGGGTTGGGGCAGATACGCAGTATTTT
12	many	TRBD1	TRBV6-1	TRBJ2-7	CASSRTGDEQYF	TGTGCCAGCAGTAGGACAGGGGACGAGCAGTACTTC
14	NA	NA	TRBV11-2	TRBJ2-1	CASSRILPSGEQFF	TGTGCCAGCAGCCGCATCCTTCCCAGCGGGGAGCAGTTCTTC
16	few	NA	TRBV4-1	TRBJ1-3	CASSQRQPSSGNTIYF	TGCGCCAGCAGCCAACGGCAGCCCTCCTCTGGAAACACCATATATTTT
16	few	TRBD2	TRBV4-2	TRBJ2-7	CASSHSLAGGHYEQYF	TGTGCCAGCAGCCATTCTCTAGCGGGGGGCCACTACGAGCAGTACTTC
14	NA	NA	TRBV20-1	TRBJ1-5	CSASIPGGHQPQHF	TGCAGTGCTAGTATACCCGGAGGACATCAGCCCCAGCATTTT
13	NA	NA	TRBV6-1	TRBJ1-2	CASSTVEGNGYTF	TGTGCCAGCAGCACAGTGGAGGGAAATGGCTACACCTTC
13	many	NA	TRBV7-6	TRBJ2-3	CASSLVGRNTQYF	TGTGCCAGCAGCTTAGTGGGGAGAAATACGCAGTATTTT
12	few	NA	TRBV10-3	TRBJ1-1	CAISPEGGVAFF	TGTGCCATCAGTCCTGAAGGGGGAGTAGCTTTCTTT
13	once	NA	TRBV6-1	TRBJ1-1	CASSETGKAEAFF	TGTGCCAGCAGTGAAACTGGGAAAGCTGAAGCTTTCTTT
20	many	TRBD1	TRBV27	TRBJ1-6	CASSLTVGGRGSSYNSPLHF	TGTGCCAGCAGTTTAACCGTGGGCGGCAGGGGGAGCTCCTATAATTCACCCCTCCACTTT
19	few	TRBD2	TRBV5-1	TRBJ2-7	CASSFGQLRTSGGTYEQYF	TGCGCCAGCAGCTTTGGACAGCTCCGGACTAGCGGGGGCACTTACGAGCAGTACTTC
14	NA	NA	TRBV12-3/TRBV12-4	TRBJ2-3	CASSPGAYTDTQYF	TGTGCCAGCAGTCCCGGGGCTTACACAGATACGCAGTATTTT
14	many	NA	TRBV7-2	TRBJ1-4	CASSSWNGGEKLFF	TGTGCCAGCAGCTCCTGGAACGGTGGGGAAAAACTGTTTTTT
17	NA	NA	TRBV4-3	TRBJ2-2	CASSQLTEASNTGELFF	TGCGCCAGCAGCCAACTGACCGAAGCCTCGAACACCGGGGAGCTGTTTTTT
16	NA	TRBD1	TRBV4-3	TRBJ2-2	CASSQSTGEVTGELFF	TGCGCCAGCAGCCAATCGACAGGGGAAGTTACCGGGGAGCTGTTTTTT
14	NA	NA	TRBV7-9	TRBJ2-1	CASSPGAERNEQFF	TGTGCCAGCAGCCCGGGGGCAGAGCGGAATGAGCAGTTCTTC
15	many	NA	TRBV7-8	TRBJ2-7	CASSPHRLNSYEQYF	TGTGCCAGCAGCCCTCACAGGCTTAATTCCTACGAGCAGTACTTC
14	many	TRBD2	TRBV2	TRBJ2-3	CASSELAGLDTQYF	TGTGCCAGCAGTGAACTAGCGGGGTTAGATACGCAGTATTTT
13	NA	NA	TRBV6-1	TRBJ2-1	CASLRGNYNEQFF	TGTGCCAGCCTGAGGGGGAACTACAATGAGCAGTTCTTC
14	NA	TRBD2	TRBV7-3	TRBJ2-5	CARVAGAPQETQYF	TGTGCCAGGGTAGCGGGGGCCCCCCAAGAGACCCAGTACTTC